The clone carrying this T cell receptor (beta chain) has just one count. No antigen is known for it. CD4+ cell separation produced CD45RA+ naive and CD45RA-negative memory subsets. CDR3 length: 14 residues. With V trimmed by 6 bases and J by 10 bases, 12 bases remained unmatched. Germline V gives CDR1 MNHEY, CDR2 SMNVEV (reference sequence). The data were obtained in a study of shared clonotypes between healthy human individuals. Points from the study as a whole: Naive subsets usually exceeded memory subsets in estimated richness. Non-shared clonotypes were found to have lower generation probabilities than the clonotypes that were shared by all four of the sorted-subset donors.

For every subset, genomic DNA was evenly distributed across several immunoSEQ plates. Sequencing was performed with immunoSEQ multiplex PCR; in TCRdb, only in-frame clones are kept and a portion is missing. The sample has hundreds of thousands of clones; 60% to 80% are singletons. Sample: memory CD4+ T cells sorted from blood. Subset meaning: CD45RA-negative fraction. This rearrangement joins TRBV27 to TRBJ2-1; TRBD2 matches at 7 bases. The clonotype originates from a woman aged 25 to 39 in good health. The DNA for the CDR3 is TGTGCCAGCAGCCCTACACGACTAGCCCTAGAGCAGTTCTTC. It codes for CASSPTRLALEQFF.